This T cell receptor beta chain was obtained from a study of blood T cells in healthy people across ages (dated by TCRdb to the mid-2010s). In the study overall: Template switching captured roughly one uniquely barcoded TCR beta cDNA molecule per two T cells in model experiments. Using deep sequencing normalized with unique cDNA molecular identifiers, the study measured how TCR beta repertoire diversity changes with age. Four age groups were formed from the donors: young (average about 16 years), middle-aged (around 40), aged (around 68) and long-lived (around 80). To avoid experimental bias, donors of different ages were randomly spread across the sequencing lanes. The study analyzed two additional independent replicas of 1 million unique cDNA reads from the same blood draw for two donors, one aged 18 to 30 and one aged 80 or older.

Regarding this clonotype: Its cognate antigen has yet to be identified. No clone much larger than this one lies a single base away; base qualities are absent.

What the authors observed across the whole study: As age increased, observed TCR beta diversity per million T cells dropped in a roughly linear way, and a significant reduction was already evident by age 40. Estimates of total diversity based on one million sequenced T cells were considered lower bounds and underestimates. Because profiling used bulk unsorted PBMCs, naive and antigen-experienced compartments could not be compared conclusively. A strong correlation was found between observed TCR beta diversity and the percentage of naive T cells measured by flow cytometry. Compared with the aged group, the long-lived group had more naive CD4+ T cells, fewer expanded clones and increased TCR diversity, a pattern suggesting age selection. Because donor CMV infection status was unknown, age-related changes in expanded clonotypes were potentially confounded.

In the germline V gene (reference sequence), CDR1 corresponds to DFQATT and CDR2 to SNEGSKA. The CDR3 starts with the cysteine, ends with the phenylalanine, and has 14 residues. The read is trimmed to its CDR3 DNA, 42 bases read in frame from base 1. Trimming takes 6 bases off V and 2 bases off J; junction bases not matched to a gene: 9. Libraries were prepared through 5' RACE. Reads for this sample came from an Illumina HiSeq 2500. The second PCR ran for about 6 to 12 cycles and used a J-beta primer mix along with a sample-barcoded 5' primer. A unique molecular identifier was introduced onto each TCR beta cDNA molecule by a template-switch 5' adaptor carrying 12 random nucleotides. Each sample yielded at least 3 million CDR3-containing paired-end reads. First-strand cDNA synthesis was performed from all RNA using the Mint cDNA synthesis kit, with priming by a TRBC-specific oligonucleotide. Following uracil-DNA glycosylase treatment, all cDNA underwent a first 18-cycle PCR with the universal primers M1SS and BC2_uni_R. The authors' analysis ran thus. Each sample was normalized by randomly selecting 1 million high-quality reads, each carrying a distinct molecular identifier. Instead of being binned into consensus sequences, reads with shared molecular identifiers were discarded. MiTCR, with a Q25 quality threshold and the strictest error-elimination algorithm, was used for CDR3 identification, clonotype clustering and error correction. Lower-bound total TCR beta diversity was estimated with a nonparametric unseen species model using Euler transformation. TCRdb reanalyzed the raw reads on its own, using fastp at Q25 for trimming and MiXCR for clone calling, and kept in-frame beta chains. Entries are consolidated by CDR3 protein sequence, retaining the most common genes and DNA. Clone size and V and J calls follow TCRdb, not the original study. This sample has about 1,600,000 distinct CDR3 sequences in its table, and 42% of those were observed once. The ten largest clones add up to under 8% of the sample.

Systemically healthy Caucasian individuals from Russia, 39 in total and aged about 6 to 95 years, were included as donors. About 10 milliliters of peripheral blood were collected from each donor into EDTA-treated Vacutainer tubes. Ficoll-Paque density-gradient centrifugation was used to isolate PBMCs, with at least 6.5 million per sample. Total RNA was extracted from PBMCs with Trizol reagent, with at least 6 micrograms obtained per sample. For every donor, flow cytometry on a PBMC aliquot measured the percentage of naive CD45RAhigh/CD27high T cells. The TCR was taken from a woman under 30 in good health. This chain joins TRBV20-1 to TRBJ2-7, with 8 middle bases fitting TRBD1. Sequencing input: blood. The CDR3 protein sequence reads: CSAQPQGDPYEQYF. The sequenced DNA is TGCAGTGCCCAACCACAGGGGGATCCCTACGAGCAGTACTTC.